The next 28 T cell receptor beta chains were all read from a single sample in a study of blood T cell repertoires in COVID-19 (TCRdb year 2020). The library was built by means of the immunoSEQ multiplex PCR assay. The source is immuneACCESS, and TCRdb retained only in-frame sequences with V and J called. Part of the clones is not carried over; for the studies checked, unresolved V genes explain less than half of this, and the remainder is unexplained. The sample table lists 50,000 to 70,000 clones, just over 70% of them with a count of one. About half of the sample belongs to the ten largest clones. Material: PBMCs or T cells enriched from blood (not recorded which). The receptors derive from an older woman who had been exposed to COVID-19.

The chain is built from TRBV28 and TRBJ2-7; perhaps TRBD1 as D (6 bases). Germline V gives CDR1 MDHEN, CDR2 SYDVKM. The length of the CDR3 is 15 residues. The V gene lost 2 bases and the J gene lost 5 bases, with 16 bases spanning the gap. CDR3 bases: TGTGCCAGCAGTTTAACGGACAGAACGTATGACGAGCAGTACTTC. Translating it yields CASSLTDRTYDEQYF.

The chain is built from TRBV6-5 and TRBJ2-7; 7 nucleotides line up with TRBD2. Trimming took 5 bases from V and 5 from J; bases not matched to a gene: 9. The CDR3 spans 14 residues. Germline assignment: CDR1 MNHEY and CDR2 SVGAGI. The CDR3, as DNA: TGTGCCAGCAGTCCTCGCGGGAGCATGGACGAGCAGTACTTC. Translating gives CASSPRGSMDEQYF.

V usage is TRBV28 and J usage is TRBJ1-1, with D unclear. Germline V gene data show CDR1 as MDHEN and CDR2 as SYDVKM. V was clipped by 5 bases and J by 7 bases, with 5 bases between them. The CDR3 is 10 amino acids. The DNA for the CDR3 is TGTGCCAGCAGTCGAGTTGAAGCTTTCTTT. Its protein is CASSRVEAFF.

The V and J genes are TRBV15 and TRBJ1-6; D remains ambiguous. CDR3 size: 16 residues. Trimming cost V 0 bases and J 0 bases, with 6 bases left between them. Germline V CDR1 and CDR2: LNHNV, YYDKDF (reference sequence). The CDR3 protein is CATSRDHSSYNSPLHF. The CDR3 region has the DNA TGTGCCACCAGCAGAGATCACAGCTCCTATAATTCACCCCTCCACTTT.

V usage is TRBV6-6 and J usage is TRBJ1-2; D is perhaps TRBD1 (6 bases). The germline V and J ends were trimmed by 1 base and 4 bases, with 7 bases remaining between them. Germline CDR1 reads MNHNY; CDR2 reads SVGAGI (reference sequence). The CDR3 is made up of 13 amino acids. The CDR3 sequence is CASSYLDSYGYTF. CDR3 sequence (DNA): TGTGCCAGCAGTTACTTGGACAGCTATGGCTACACCTTC.

This clone occurred once. J is TRBJ1-4 and V is TRBV30, with a weak D call TRBD1 (6 bases). Germline CDR1 reads GTSNPN; CDR2 reads SVGIG (reference sequence). V was cut by 0 bases and J by 8 bases, with 13 bases left in between. The CDR3 is 14 residues long. This CDR3 is CAWSVRGGDEKLFF. As DNA, the CDR3 is TGTGCCTGGAGTGTAAGAGGGGGGGACGAAAAACTGTTTTTT.

This chain joins TRBV4-1 and TRBJ1-2; TRBD1 matches at 8 bases. CDR1 is MGHRA, CDR2 YSYEKL, per germline. V lost 4 bases to trimming and J lost 4 bases; unmatched junction nucleotides: 14. The CDR3 extends over 17 amino acids. The CDR3 loop is CASSPPGQGEDFYGYTF. CDR3 sequence (DNA): TGCGCCAGCAGCCCACCAGGACAGGGAGAGGATTTCTATGGCTACACCTTC.

This clone was recorded only once. This chain links TRBV27 with TRBJ1-3; D remains unclear. The V gene's germline CDR1 is MNHEY and CDR2 SMNVEV (reference sequence). V was trimmed by 6 bases and J by 4 bases, leaving 10 bases between them. The CDR3 length is 13 residues. As DNA, the CDR3 is TGTGCCAGCAGATCCAGGCAGGGAAACACCATATATTTT. This translates into CASRSRQGNTIYF.

The chain recombines TRBV12-3 or TRBV12-4 with TRBJ2-1; perhaps TRBD1 as D (6 bases). V was trimmed by 10 bases and J by 5 bases, leaving 15 bases between them. CDR3 length equals 13 residues. Here the CDR3 DNA reads TGTGCCACATCCCGGCACAGGGACAATGAGCAGTTCTTC. Residues: CATSRHRDNEQFF.

This clone has only a few counts. The chain carries TRBV4-1 and TRBJ2-1, with 11 positions matching TRBD2. V gave up 2 bases and J gave up 4 bases; unmatched junction bases: 4. This CDR3 comprises 16 residues. The germline V gene has CDR1 MGHRA and CDR2 YSYEKL. This chain's CDR3 is CASSQQGLAVYNEQFF. CDR3 coding DNA: TGCGCCAGCAGCCAACAGGGACTAGCGGTTTACAATGAGCAGTTCTTC.

J is TRBJ1-1 and V is TRBV25-1, with 11 bases matching TRBD1. The V and J ends lost 7 bases and 1 base, in that order; junction bases with no gene match: 5. CDR1 is MGHDK and CDR2 is SYGVNS in the germline V gene. CDR3 length: 15 amino acids. The CDR3, as DNA: TGTGCCAGCAAGGGGACAGGGGGACAGAACACTGAAGCTTTCTTT. Protein product: CASKGTGGQNTEAFF.

This clone was counted once. J is TRBJ1-3 and V is TRBV4-1; TRBD1 might be the D (6 bases). V shed 8 bases and J shed 2 bases, with 10 bases lying between them. Germline CDR1 and CDR2: MGHRA and YSYEKL. The CDR3 totals 13 residues. For the CDR3, the DNA is TGCGCCAGCTGGGGGGGGCCTGGAAACACCATATATTTT. Translation gives CASWGGPGNTIYF.

Only a few counts were recorded for this clone. The CDR3 spells CASSIKGGSNQPQHF. The CDR3 bases are TGTGCCAGTAGTATTAAAGGGGGTAGCAATCAGCCCCAGCATTTT. The chain is built from TRBV19 and TRBJ1-5, with a possible D match to TRBD1 (6 bases). CDR3 length: 15 amino acids. The V and J ends lost 3 bases and 0 bases respectively, with 9 bases between them. Germline loops: CDR1 LNHDA, CDR2 SQIVND (reference sequence). The full variable domain, with the rest looked up from reference TRBV19 and TRBJ1-5, is DGGITQSPKYLFRKEGQNVTLSCEQNLNHDAMYWYRQDPGQGLRLIYYSQIVNDFQKGDIAEGYSVSREKKESFPLTVTSAQKNPTAFYLCASSIKGGSNQPQHFGDGTRLSIL.

Here the CDR3 DNA reads TGTGCCAGCAGTTACTCTCTGGCAGCGAATCAGCCCCAGCATTTT. This codes for CASSYSLAANQPQHF. This chain connects TRBV6-5 to TRBJ1-5; D unclear. V was trimmed by 0 bases and J by 4 bases, leaving 10 bases between them. CDR1 is MNHEY, CDR2 SVGAGI, per germline. The CDR3 length is 15 residues.

The CDR3 is CASSVGPRSFDSNQPQHF. The DNA for the CDR3 is TGTGCCAGCAGCGTTGGGCCGCGCTCGTTCGATAGCAATCAGCCCCAGCATTTT. The V and J genes are TRBV9 and TRBJ1-5, with D hard to call. The CDR3 sequence is 18 residues long. Germline CDR1 SGDLS, CDR2 YYNGEE. Deletions cut 2 bases from V and 0 bases from J, with 18 bases between. The whole variable domain, filled in from reference TRBV9 and TRBJ1-5, reads DSGVTQTPKHLITATGQRVTLRCSPRSGDLSVYWYQQSLDQGLQFLIQYYNGEERAKGNILERFSAQQFPDLHSELNLSSLELGDSALYFCASSVGPRSFDSNQPQHFGDGTRLSIL.

This chain links TRBV7-3 with TRBJ2-1; TRBD2 might be the D (5 bases). The CDR3 loop spans 13 amino acids. The V end lost 5 bases, the J end lost 5 bases, and 10 bases lay between the germline ends. CDR1 and CDR2 (germline): SGHTA, FQGTGA. This CDR3 is CASSLGLDNEQFF. The CDR3 DNA is TGTGCCAGCAGCCTAGGACTTGACAATGAGCAGTTCTTC. The full variable domain, in which reference TRBV7-3 and TRBJ2-1 provide the parts outside the CDR3, is GAGVSQTPSNKVTEKGKYVELRCDPISGHTALYWYRQSLGQGPEFLIYFQGTGAADDSGLPNDRFFAVRPEGSVSTLKIQRTERGDSAVYLCASSLGLDNEQFFGPGTRLTVL.

The V and J genes are TRBV11-2 and TRBJ1-6, with D uncertain. Germline assignment: CDR1 SGHAT and CDR2 FQNNGV. The CDR3 length is 14 residues. Trimming removed 1 base at V and 7 bases at J, with 8 bases between. CDR3 sequence reads: CASSLVGGNSPLHF. The CDR3 DNA follows: TGTGCCAGCAGCTTAGTAGGAGGCAATTCACCCCTCCACTTT.

This chain uses TRBV2 with TRBJ2-2; unclear D gene. V was cut by 6 bases and J by 9 bases, with 11 bases left in between. CDR1 and CDR2 from the germline V gene are SNHLY and FYNNEI. The CDR3 loop spans 12 amino acids. The CDR3, as DNA: TGTGCCAGCAGGCCCCAACAGTGGGAGCTGTTTTTT. This gives the protein CASRPQQWELFF.

V gene TRBV6-5 combines with J gene TRBJ2-7; the match to TRBD1 covers 7 bases. CDR1 is MNHEY, CDR2 SVGAGI, per germline. J gave up 7 bases and V 7 bases, and 10 bases lay outside the gene matches. The CDR3 spans 13 residues. The DNA for the CDR3 is TGTGCCAGCAACTTGACAGGGTTGGAGGAGCAGTACTTC. It yields the protein CASNLTGLEEQYF.

The sample holds a few counts of this clone. The rearrangement uses TRBV15 and TRBJ2-1; no firm D call. The CDR3 runs to 14 residues. The germline V gene encodes CDR1 LNHNV and CDR2 YYDKDF (reference sequence). V dropped 0 bases and J dropped 8 bases, with 11 bases sitting between them. The chain's CDR3 is CATSRDRASYEQFF. CDR3 coding DNA: TGTGCCACCAGCAGAGATCGAGCGAGCTATGAGCAGTTCTTC.

This sequence joins TRBV28 and TRBJ1-1; 7 bases line up with TRBD1. CDR1 MDHEN and CDR2 SYDVKM come from the germline V gene. CDR3 size: 15 residues. The trim removed 6 bases at V and 4 bases at J, leaving 11 bases unmatched. The CDR3 region is CASRPLGGYVTEAFF. CDR3 sequence (DNA): TGTGCCAGCAGACCCCTAGGGGGCTATGTCACTGAAGCTTTCTTT.

The V gene is TRBV19, the J gene TRBJ1-4; 10 bases align to TRBD1. This CDR3 contains 13 residues. Germline V gene data show CDR1 as LNHDA and CDR2 as SQIVND (reference sequence). Unmatched junction bases numbered 0, after V lost 3 bases and J lost 8 bases. The CDR3 sequence is CASSMGQGEKLFF. In nucleotides, the CDR3 is TGTGCCAGTAGTATGGGACAGGGGGAAAAACTGTTTTTT.

This clone was seen more than once but under ten times. The chain couples TRBV6-5 to TRBJ2-7; 10 nucleotides align to TRBD1. The trim removed 4 bases at V and 2 bases at J, leaving 5 bases unmatched. This CDR3 spans 15 amino acids. Germline V gene data show CDR1 as MNHEY and CDR2 as SVGAGI. CDR3: CASSFDRGRTYEQYF. The CDR3 nucleotides read TGTGCCAGCAGTTTCGACAGGGGGCGTACCTACGAGCAGTACTTC.

This clone was found once. The chain uses TRBV12-3 or TRBV12-4 and TRBJ1-5, with TRBD1 as a possible D gene (5 bases). The CDR3 consists of 12 residues. Trimming took 1 base from V and 9 from J, leaving 7 bases between them. Here the CDR3 DNA reads TGTGCCAGCAGTTTAGGCGGGGGGCCCCAGCATTTT. It translates to CASSLGGGPQHF.

The chain carries TRBV27 and TRBJ2-7, with D perhaps matching TRBD2 (5 bases). V was trimmed by 8 bases and J by 0 bases, leaving 11 bases between them. The germline V gene has CDR1 MNHEY and CDR2 SMNVEV (reference sequence). This CDR3 contains 13 residues. The CDR3 DNA reads as TGTGCCAGCCAAGCGGTTTTCTCCTACGAGCAGTACTTC. This codes for CASQAVFSYEQYF.

The chain recombines TRBV5-4 with TRBJ2-5; 8 bases are shared with TRBD1. The CDR3 runs to 15 residues. CDR1 is SGHNT, CDR2 YYREEE, per germline (reference sequence). V was clipped by 4 bases and J by 1 base; unmatched bases: 6. CDR3 in amino acids: CASSTPGGAQETQYF. CDR3 DNA sequence: TGTGCCAGCAGCACTCCAGGGGGCGCCCAAGAGACCCAGTACTTC.

V is TRBV7-9 and J is TRBJ2-4; 12 bases align to TRBD1. V was clipped by 5 bases and J by 2 bases; unmatched bases: 10. The CDR3 is 18 residues long. CDR1 and CDR2 (germline): SEHNR, FQNEAQ (reference sequence). The CDR3 sequence: CASSLPAGQGATKNIQYF. In DNA form, the CDR3 reads TGTGCCAGCAGCCTGCCCGCGGGACAGGGGGCGACCAAAAACATTCAGTACTTC. Full variable domain (outside the CDR3, taken from reference TRBV7-9 and TRBJ2-4): DTGVSQNPRHKITKRGQNVTFRCDPISEHNRLYWYRQTLGQGPEFLTYFQNEAQLEKSRLLSDRFSAERPKGSFSTLEIQRTEQGDSAMYLCASSLPAGQGATKNIQYFGAGTRLSVL.

V usage is TRBV5-1 and J usage is TRBJ1-1; 10 bases agree with TRBD1. With 4 bases clipped from V and 4 bases from J, the junction kept 7 bases outside the gene matches. This CDR3 has 15 amino acids. CDR1 and CDR2 (germline): SGHRS, YFSETQ. The CDR3 region has the DNA TGCGCCAGCAGCAACACCGGGACAGGGGCCACTGAAGCTTTCTTT. Protein product: CASSNTGTGATEAFF. The full variable domain, with the rest looked up from reference TRBV5-1 and TRBJ1-1, is KAGVTQTPRYLIKTRGQQVTLSCSPISGHRSVSWYQQTPGQGLQFLFEYFSETQRNKGNFPGRFSGRQFSNSRSEMNVSTLELGDSALYLCASSNTGTGATEAFFGQGTRLTVV.